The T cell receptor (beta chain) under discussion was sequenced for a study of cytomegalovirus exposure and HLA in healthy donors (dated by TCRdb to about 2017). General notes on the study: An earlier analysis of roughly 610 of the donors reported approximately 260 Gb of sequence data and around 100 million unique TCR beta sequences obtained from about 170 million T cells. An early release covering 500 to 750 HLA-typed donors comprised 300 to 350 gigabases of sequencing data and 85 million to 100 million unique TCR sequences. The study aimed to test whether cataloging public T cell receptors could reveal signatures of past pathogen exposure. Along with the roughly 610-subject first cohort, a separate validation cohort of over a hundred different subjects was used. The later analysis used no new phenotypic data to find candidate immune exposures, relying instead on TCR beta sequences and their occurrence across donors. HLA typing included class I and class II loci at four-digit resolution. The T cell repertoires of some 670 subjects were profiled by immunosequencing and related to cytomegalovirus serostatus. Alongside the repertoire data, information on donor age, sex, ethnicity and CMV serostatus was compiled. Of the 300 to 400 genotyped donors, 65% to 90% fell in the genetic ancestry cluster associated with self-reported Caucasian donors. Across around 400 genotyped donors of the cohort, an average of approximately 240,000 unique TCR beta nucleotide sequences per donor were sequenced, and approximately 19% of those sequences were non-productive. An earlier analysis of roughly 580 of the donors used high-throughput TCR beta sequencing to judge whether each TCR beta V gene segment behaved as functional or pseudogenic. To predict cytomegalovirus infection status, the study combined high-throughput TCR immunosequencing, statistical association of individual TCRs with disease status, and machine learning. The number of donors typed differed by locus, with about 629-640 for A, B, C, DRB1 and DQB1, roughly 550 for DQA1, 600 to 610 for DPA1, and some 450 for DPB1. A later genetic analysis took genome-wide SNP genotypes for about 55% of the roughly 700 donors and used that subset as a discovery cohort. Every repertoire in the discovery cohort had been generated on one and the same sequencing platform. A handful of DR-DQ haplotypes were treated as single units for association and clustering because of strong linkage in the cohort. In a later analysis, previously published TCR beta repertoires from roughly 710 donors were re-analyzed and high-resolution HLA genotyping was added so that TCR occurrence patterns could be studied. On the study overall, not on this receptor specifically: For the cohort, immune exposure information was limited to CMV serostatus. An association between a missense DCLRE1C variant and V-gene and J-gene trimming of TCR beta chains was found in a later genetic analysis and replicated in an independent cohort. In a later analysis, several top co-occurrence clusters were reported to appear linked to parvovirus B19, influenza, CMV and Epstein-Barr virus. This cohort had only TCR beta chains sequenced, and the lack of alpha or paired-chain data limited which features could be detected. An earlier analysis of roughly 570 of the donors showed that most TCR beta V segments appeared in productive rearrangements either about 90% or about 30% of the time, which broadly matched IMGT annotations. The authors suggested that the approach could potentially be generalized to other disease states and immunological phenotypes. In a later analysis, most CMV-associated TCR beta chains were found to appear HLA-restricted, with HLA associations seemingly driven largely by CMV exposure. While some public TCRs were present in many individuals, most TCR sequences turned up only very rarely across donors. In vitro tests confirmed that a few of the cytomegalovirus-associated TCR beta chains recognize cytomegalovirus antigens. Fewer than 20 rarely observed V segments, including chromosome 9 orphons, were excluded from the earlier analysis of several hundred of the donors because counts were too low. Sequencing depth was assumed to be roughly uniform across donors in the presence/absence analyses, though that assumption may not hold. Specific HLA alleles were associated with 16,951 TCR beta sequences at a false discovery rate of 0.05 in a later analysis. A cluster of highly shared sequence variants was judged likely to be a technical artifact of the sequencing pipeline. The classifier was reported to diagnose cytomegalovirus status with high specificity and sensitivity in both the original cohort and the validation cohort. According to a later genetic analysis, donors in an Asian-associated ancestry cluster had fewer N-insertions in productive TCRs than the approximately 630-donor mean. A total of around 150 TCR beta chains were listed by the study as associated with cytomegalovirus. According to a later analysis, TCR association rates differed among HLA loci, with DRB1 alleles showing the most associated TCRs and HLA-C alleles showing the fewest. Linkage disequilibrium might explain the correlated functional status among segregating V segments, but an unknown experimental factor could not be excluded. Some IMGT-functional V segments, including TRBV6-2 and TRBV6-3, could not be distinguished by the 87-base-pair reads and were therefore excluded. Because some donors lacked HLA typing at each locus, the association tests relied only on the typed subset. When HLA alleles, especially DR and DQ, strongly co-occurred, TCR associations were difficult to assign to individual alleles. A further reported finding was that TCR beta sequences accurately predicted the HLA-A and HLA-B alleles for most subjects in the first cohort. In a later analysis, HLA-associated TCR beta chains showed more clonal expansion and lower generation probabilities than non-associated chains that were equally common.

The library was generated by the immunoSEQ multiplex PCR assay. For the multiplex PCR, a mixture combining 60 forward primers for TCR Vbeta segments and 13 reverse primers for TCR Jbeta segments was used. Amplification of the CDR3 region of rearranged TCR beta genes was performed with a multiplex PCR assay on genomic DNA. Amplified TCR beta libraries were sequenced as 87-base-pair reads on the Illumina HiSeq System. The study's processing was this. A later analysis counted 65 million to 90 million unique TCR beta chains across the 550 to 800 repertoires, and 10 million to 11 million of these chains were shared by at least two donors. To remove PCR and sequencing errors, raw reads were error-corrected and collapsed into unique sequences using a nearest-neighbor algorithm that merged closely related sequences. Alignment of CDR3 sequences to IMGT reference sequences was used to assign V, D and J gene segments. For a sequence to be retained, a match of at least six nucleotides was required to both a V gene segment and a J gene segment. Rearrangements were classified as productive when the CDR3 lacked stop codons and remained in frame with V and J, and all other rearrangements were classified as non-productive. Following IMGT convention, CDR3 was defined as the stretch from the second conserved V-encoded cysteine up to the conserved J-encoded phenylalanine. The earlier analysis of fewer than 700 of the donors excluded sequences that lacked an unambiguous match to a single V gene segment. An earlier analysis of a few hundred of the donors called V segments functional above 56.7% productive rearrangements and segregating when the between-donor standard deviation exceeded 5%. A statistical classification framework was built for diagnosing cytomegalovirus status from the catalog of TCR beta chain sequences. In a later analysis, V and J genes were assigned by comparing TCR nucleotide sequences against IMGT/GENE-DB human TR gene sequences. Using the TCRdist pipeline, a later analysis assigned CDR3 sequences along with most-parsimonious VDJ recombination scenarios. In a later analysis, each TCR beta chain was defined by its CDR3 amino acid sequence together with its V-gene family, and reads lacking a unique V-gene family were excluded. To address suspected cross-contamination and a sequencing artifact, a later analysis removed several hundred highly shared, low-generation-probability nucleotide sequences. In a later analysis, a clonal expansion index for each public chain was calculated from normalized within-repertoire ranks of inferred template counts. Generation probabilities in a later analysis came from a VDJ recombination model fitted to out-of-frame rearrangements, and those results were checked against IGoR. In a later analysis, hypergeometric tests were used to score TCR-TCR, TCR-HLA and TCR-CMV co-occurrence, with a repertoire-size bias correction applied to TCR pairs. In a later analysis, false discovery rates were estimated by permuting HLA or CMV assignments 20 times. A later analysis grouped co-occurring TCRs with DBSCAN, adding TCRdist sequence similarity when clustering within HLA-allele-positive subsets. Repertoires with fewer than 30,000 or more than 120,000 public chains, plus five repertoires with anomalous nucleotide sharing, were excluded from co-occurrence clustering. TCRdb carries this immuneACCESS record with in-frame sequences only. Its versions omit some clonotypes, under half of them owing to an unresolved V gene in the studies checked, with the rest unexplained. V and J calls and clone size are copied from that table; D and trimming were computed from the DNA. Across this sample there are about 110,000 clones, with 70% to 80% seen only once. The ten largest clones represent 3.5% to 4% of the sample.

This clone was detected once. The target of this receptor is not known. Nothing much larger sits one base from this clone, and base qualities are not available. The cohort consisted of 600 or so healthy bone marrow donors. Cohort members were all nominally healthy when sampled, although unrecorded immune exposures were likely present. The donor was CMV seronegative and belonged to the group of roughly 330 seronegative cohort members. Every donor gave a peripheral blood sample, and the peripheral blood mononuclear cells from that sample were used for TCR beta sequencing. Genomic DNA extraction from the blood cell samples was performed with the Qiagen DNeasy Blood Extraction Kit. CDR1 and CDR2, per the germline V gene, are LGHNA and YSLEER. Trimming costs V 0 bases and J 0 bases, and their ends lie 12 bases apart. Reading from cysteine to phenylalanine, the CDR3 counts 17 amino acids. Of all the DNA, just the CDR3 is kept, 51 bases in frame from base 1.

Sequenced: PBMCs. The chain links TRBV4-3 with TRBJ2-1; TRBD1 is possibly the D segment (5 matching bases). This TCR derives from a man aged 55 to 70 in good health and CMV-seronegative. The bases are TGCGCCAGCAGCCAAGACGGAACAGGTGGCTCCTACAATGAGCAGTTCTTC. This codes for CASSQDGTGGSYNEQFF.